The source of this T cell receptor (beta chain) is a study of T-cell reconstitution after alpha-beta-depleted transplantation in children. This clonotype was seen a few times. This CDR3 has 13 residues. The ends lost 10 bases at V and 2 bases at J; junction bases unmatched: 5. CDR1 SEHNR and CDR2 FQNEAQ come from the germline V gene (reference sequence). For TCRbeta, the library was prepared with unique molecular identifiers. Using its own MiXCR run on the PCR reads, TCRdb lists one record per CDR3 protein. The sample gives about 230,000 distinct CDR3 sequences, more than 10% of which show up once; 2.6% is in the top ten.

The chain has TRBV7-9 and TRBJ2-1; TRBD1 aligns across 7 bases. The sequenced sample was PBMCs from the stem cell graft donor, obtained from the stem cell graft. The TCR originated in a human donor who donated a stem cell graft to a child with acute lymphoblastic leukemia. The CDR3 loop is CATWDSTYNEQFF. In nucleotides, the CDR3 is TGTGCCACCTGGGACAGTACCTACAATGAGCAGTTCTTC.